This TCR beta chain stems from a study of control samples from healthy donors and cancer patients. The data were produced by immunoSEQ multiplex PCR, yet TCRdb's version contains in-frame clones alone and is incomplete. Here the sample spans 120,000 or so clones, 70% to 90% being singletons. Trimming cost V 6 bases and J 4 bases; bases outside gene matches: 5. Germline values: CDR1 MNHEY, CDR2 SVGAGI. The CDR3 is 14 residues long. This clone appeared a few times. The specimen sequenced was PBMCs. V gene TRBV6-5 combines with J gene TRBJ1-4; 7 bases match TRBD1. This TCR derives from a woman in her fifties or sixties with lung cancer. The CDR3 region is CASRRQGGNEKLFF. DNA of the CDR3: TGTGCCAGCAGACGACAGGGAGGTAATGAAAAACTGTTTTTT.